This entry describes one TCR beta chain. The source of the sample is a study of blood T cell repertoires in COVID-19. Study-wide context: Acute-phase and convalescent COVID-19 samples originated in the United States, Italy and Spain. PBMCs, B-cell-depleted T cells, or T cells were the source of the cDNA or gDNA that made up the material.

In the original analysis: Estimation of nucleated cell counts was performed using reference gene primer amplification. TCRdb's table, derived via immunoSEQ multiplex PCR, lists solely in-frame clones and lacks some. That table supplies the V and J calls and clone size; D and trimming were determined from the DNA. The sample gives 120,000 or so clones, about 85% of which show up once; more than 20% is in the top ten. Germline CDR1 reads LGHNA; CDR2 reads YNFKEQ. Trimming at V came to 1 base and at J to 0 bases, leaving 9 bases not matched to a gene. CDR3 length: 18 amino acids. The origin of this receptor is a woman older than 75 with acute or convalescent COVID-19. The specimen sequenced was peripheral blood. The J gene is TRBJ1-5, the V gene TRBV4-2; 7 positions agree with TRBD1. The CDR3 coding sequence is TGTGCCAGCAGCCAAGGGGTGGGACAGACAATTAGCAATCAGCCCCAGCATTTT. Its translation: CASSQGVGQTISNQPQHF.